These 24 T cell receptor beta chains were sequenced from one sample in a study of cytomegalovirus exposure and HLA in healthy donors. PCR involved 60 Vbeta and 13 Jbeta primers. Clones were read by immunoSEQ multiplex PCR, and TCRdb kept only the in-frame ones, dropping some. The profile shows some 170,000 clones, about 83% of them singletons. Sequencing used PBMCs. Receptors originate from a female donor in good health and CMV-seronegative.

V usage is TRBV4-1 and J usage is TRBJ2-5; 12 nucleotides agree with TRBD2. Germline trimming cut 0 bases from V and 8 bases from J; bases unmatched to any gene: 10. This CDR3 is 17 amino acids long. The V gene's germline CDR1 is MGHRA and CDR2 YSYEKL. The DNA for the CDR3 is TGCGCCAGCAGCCAAGATCCTAGCGGGGGGGTAATTGAAACCCAGTACTTC. It encodes CASSQDPSGGVIETQYF.

In its sample, this clone was seen many times. The chain combines TRBV30 with TRBJ1-1; 7 positions agree with TRBD1. V trimming: 4 bases; J trimming: 0 bases; junction bases outside the gene matches: 11. The CDR3 sequence is 16 residues long. Germline V lookup: CDR1 GTSNPN, CDR2 SVGIG (reference sequence). The CDR3 region has the DNA TGTGCCTGGAACCCAAACACAGGGGACATGAACACTGAAGCTTTCTTT. Translating gives CAWNPNTGDMNTEAFF.

The genes are TRBV2 and TRBJ2-2; D might be TRBD2 (6 bases). In germline, CDR1 is SNHLY, CDR2 FYNNEI. V lost 6 bases and J lost 2, with 10 bases in between. The CDR3 covers 14 residues. The CDR3 protein is CASRSSANTGELFF. The CDR3 nucleotides are TGTGCCAGCAGATCTAGCGCCAACACCGGGGAGCTGTTTTTT.

The rearrangement uses TRBV10-3 and TRBJ2-1, with 11 bases fitting TRBD2. The CDR3 consists of 14 residues. Per the germline V gene, CDR1 is ENHRY and CDR2 is SYGVKD. The V gene end was trimmed by 6 bases and the J gene end by 9 bases; junction bases not matched to a gene: 7. CDR3 bases: TGTGCCATCAGAGGGACTAGCGGCATCACTGAGCAGTTCTTC. This codes for CAIRGTSGITEQFF.

The chain combines TRBV25-1 with TRBJ2-2; D gene ambiguous. The CDR3 runs to 11 residues. V dropped 6 bases and J dropped 6 bases, with 5 bases sitting between them. Per the germline V gene, CDR1 is MGHDK and CDR2 is SYGVNS. The CDR3, as DNA: TGTGCCAGCAGCTTCGCCGGGGAGCTGTTTTTT. Its translation: CASSFAGELFF. Supplemented by reference TRBV25-1 and TRBJ2-2, the full variable domain reads EADIYQTPRYLVIGTGKKITLECSQTMGHDKMYWYQQDPGMELHLIHYSYGVNSTEKGDLSSESTVSRIRTEHFPLTLESARPSHTSQYLCASSFAGELFFGEGSRLTVL.

This chain joins TRBV9 and TRBJ2-1, with D tentatively TRBD1 (5 bases). CDR1 is SGDLS, CDR2 YYNGEE, per germline. V was trimmed by 0 bases and J by 8 bases, leaving 18 bases between them. This CDR3 is built from 16 residues. Here the CDR3 reads CASSVGGRASLYEQFF. The DNA of the CDR3 is TGTGCCAGCAGCGTAGGGGGCAGGGCCTCTCTCTATGAGCAGTTCTTC.

The chain joins TRBV19 to TRBJ1-1; 7 bases fit TRBD1. This CDR3 has 15 amino acids. V lost 4 bases to trimming and J lost 1 base; unmatched junction nucleotides: 6. Germline CDR1 reads LNHDA; CDR2 reads SQIVND (reference sequence). The CDR3 DNA sequence: TGTGCCAGTAGTAGAACCAGGGGGAAGAACACTGAAGCTTTCTTT. It encodes CASSRTRGKNTEAFF.

V gene TRBV4-3 combines with J gene TRBJ2-1, with TRBD2 identical over 13 bases. Germline loops: CDR1 LGHNA, CDR2 YSLEER. The CDR3 has 15 residues. J gave up 8 bases and V 4 bases, and 5 bases lay outside the gene matches. CDR3 DNA sequence: TGCGCCAGCAGCCGGACTAGCGGGAGTTCCTATGAGCAGTTCTTC. This gives the protein CASSRTSGSSYEQFF.

This chain connects TRBV5-1 to TRBJ2-7; 10 bases match TRBD1. This CDR3 contains 15 residues. The germline CDR1 and CDR2 sequences are SGHRS and YFSETQ. V dropped 1 base and J dropped 6; count of bases not matched to a gene: 7. The CDR3 reads CASSLSDRGRSEQYF. The DNA for the CDR3 is TGCGCCAGCAGCTTGAGCGACAGGGGGCGCTCCGAGCAGTACTTC.

This chain joins TRBV7-8 and TRBJ2-5, with D unclear. The CDR3 has 14 residues. Trimming cost V 3 bases and J 1 base, with 9 bases left between them. Germline V CDR1 and CDR2: SGHVS, FQNEAQ. The CDR3 sequence: CASSLRRFQETQYF. CDR3 nucleotides: TGTGCCAGCAGCTTGCGCAGGTTCCAAGAGACCCAGTACTTC. Variable domain in full (rest from reference TRBV7-8 and TRBJ2-5): GAGVSQSPRYKVAKRGQDVALRCDPISGHVSLFWYQQALGQGPEFLTYFQNEAQLDKSGLPSDRFFAERPEGSVSTLKIQRTQQEDSAVYLCASSLRRFQETQYFGPGTRLLVL.

J is TRBJ2-5 and V is TRBV6-6; 7 bases match TRBD2. The J call is uncertain, as TRBJ2-7 better fits the DNA end. Germline CDR1 and CDR2: MNHNY and SVGAGI (reference sequence). CDR3 length: 13 amino acids. For the CDR3, the DNA is TGTGCCAGCAGCGGACTAGTGTTCTACGAGCAGTACTTC. Encoded protein: CASSGLVFYEQYF.

This chain uses TRBV6-1 with TRBJ1-3; 9 bases are shared with TRBD1. The ends lost 1 base at V and 8 bases at J; junction bases unmatched: 3. Germline V gene sequence: CDR1 MNHNS, CDR2 SASEGT. This CDR3 has 14 amino acids. CDR3 nucleotide sequence: TGTGCCAGCAGTGAAGTGGACAGGGGTCACACCATATATTTT. Translation gives CASSEVDRGHTIYF.

The chain recombines TRBV7-6 with TRBJ2-1; D remains unclear. CDR1 and CDR2 from the germline V gene are SGHVS and FNYEAQ. The ends were cut back, 3 bases at V and 2 bases at J, with 8 bases in the middle. The CDR3 is 14 residues long. The CDR3 region is CASSLRLPYNEQFF. CDR3 coding DNA: TGTGCCAGCAGCTTGCGCCTTCCCTACAATGAGCAGTTCTTC.

This clone was detected only a few times. The J gene is TRBJ2-3, the V gene TRBV2; D is perhaps TRBD2 (6 bases). CDR3 length equals 14 residues. V was clipped by 6 bases and J by 0 bases, with 10 bases between them. Germline CDR1 is SNHLY and CDR2 is FYNNEI. The CDR3 bases are TGTGCCAGCAGAGGGACTCAGAGCACAGATACGCAGTATTTT. Amino acid sequence: CASRGTQSTDTQYF.

The chain is built from TRBV5-4 and TRBJ1-1; 9 bases agree with TRBD1. The CDR3 length is 15 residues. Germline CDR1 is SGHNT and CDR2 is YYREEE (reference sequence). With V trimmed by 9 bases and J by 3 bases, 12 bases remained unmatched. The chain's CDR3 is CATRPGTGRYTEAFF. The CDR3 DNA follows: TGTGCCACCAGACCCGGGACAGGGCGTTACACTGAAGCTTTCTTT.

This chain links TRBV5-1 with TRBJ2-7, with TRBD1 matching 10 bases. V gave up 4 bases and J gave up 4 bases; unmatched junction bases: 8. The length of the CDR3 is 15 residues. The V gene's germline CDR1 is SGHRS and CDR2 YFSETQ. For the CDR3, the DNA is TGCGCCAGCAGCGCCTTTCCGGGACAGGGGTACGAGCAGTACTTC. It encodes CASSAFPGQGYEQYF.

This chain connects TRBV7-9 to TRBJ1-1, with D unclear. Trimming cost V 5 bases and J 1 base, with 8 bases left between them. Germline-derived CDR1 and CDR2 are SEHNR and FQNEAQ (reference sequence). The CDR3 loop spans 13 amino acids. CDR3 residues: CASSVLANTEAFF. In DNA, the CDR3 is TGTGCCAGCAGCGTCCTGGCGAACACTGAAGCTTTCTTT.

In DNA form, the CDR3 reads TGTGCCAGCAGCTTAGACAGGGTTAATGAGCAGTTCTTC. It yields the protein CASSLDRVNEQFF. The J gene is TRBJ2-1, the V gene TRBV7-8; tentative D call: TRBD1 (6 bases). Trimming left V 1 base short and J 7 bases short, with 8 bases between. The CDR3 has 13 amino acids. From germline, CDR1 is SGHVS and CDR2 FQNEAQ.

The J gene is TRBJ1-1, the V gene TRBV11-3; D is unresolved. Germline values: CDR1 SGHNT, CDR2 YENEEA. Trimming removed 5 bases from V and 4 bases from J, with 17 bases in between. This CDR3 spans 15 amino acids. CDR3 region: CASSRLGSPGTEAFF. The DNA for the CDR3 is TGTGCCAGCAGCCGCCTCGGCAGTCCAGGCACTGAAGCTTTCTTT.

This chain connects TRBV30 to TRBJ2-1, with a weak D call TRBD1 (5 bases). This CDR3 spans 14 amino acids. Germline CDR1 GTSNPN, CDR2 SVGIG (reference sequence). V lost 0 bases and J 3 bases, leaving 9 bases between the germline ends. The CDR3 loop is CAWSVTRVYNEQFF. In nucleotides, the CDR3 is TGTGCCTGGAGTGTAACCAGGGTCTACAATGAGCAGTTCTTC.

The chain carries TRBV5-1 and TRBJ1-1; D is ambiguous. Germline CDR1 reads SGHRS; CDR2 reads YFSETQ. Trimming stripped 0 bases from V and 1 base from J, with 7 bases between. The CDR3 extends over 14 amino acids. This chain's CDR3 is CASSLAGQNTEAFF. The DNA for the CDR3 is TGCGCCAGCAGCTTGGCCGGTCAGAACACTGAAGCTTTCTTT.

The rearrangement uses TRBV6-1 and TRBJ2-3, with 9 positions matching TRBD2. Germline values: CDR1 MNHNS, CDR2 SASEGT. This CDR3 is built from 14 residues. V was clipped by 7 bases and J by 5 bases; unmatched bases: 7. The CDR3 region is CASKETSGEDTQYF. The CDR3 DNA reads as TGTGCCAGCAAGGAGACTAGCGGCGAAGATACGCAGTATTTT.

In DNA form, the CDR3 reads TGTGCCAGCAGCTTTCGGGATCAGCCCCAGCATTTT. This encodes CASSFRDQPQHF. The chain combines TRBV7-9 with TRBJ1-5; no definite D call. The V gene lost 3 bases and the J gene lost 5 bases, with 5 bases spanning the gap. The CDR3 runs 12 residues. Germline V gene sequence: CDR1 SEHNR, CDR2 FQNEAQ (reference sequence).

V usage is TRBV11-3 and J usage is TRBJ2-1; no reliable D call. The CDR3 sequence is 13 residues long. Trimming took off 1 base at V and 8 bases at J, with 9 bases between the two ends. Looked up from germline, CDR1 is SGHNT and CDR2 is YENEEA. CDR3 in DNA: TGTGCCAGCAGCTTAGGTGGCCTGGATGAGCAGTTCTTC. Its translation: CASSLGGLDEQFF.